The 16 T cell receptor beta chains given below trace back to one sample, sequenced in a study of CD8+ T cells in alopecia areata. The treatment here: oral pan-JAK inhibitor, 5-10 mg twice daily. Once RNA had been extracted, it was reverse transcribed into cDNA to act as the sequencing template. The method was immunoSEQ multiplex PCR; TCRdb's version includes in-frame clones alone and lacks a portion of them. Seen here are 95,000 to 100,000 clones, about 61% observed once, and the top ten hold around 17%. The material was CD8+ T cells sorted from blood, obtained around week 55, from a patient treated with tofacitinib. These receptors all come from a human donor with alopecia areata.

This chain links TRBV7-9 with TRBJ1-1; D gene unclear. This CDR3 spans 12 amino acids. The V gene lost 4 bases and the J gene lost 8 bases, with 11 bases spanning the gap. CDR1 SEHNR and CDR2 FQNEAQ come from the germline V gene (reference sequence). CDR3 loop: CASSYTPNEAFF. The CDR3 DNA is TGTGCCAGCAGCTACACCCCCAACGAAGCTTTCTTT.

The J gene is TRBJ2-1, the V gene TRBV5-1; perhaps TRBD1 as D (6 bases). CDR3 length equals 13 residues. CDR1 is SGHRS and CDR2 is YFSETQ in the germline V gene. V lost 6 bases, J lost 5 bases, and 12 bases lay in between. DNA of the CDR3: TGCGCCAGCACCAAGGACAGCAACAATGAGCAGTTCTTC. This gives the protein CASTKDSNNEQFF.

The chain carries TRBV13 and TRBJ2-7; D remains unclear. Trimming left V 4 bases short and J 0 bases short, with 4 bases between. The germline V gene has CDR1 PRHDT and CDR2 FYEKMQ (reference sequence). CDR3 length equals 12 residues. CDR3 region: CASSSSSYEQYF. The CDR3 DNA sequence: TGTGCCAGCAGCTCCAGCTCCTACGAGCAGTACTTC. The full variable domain, completed using reference TRBV13 and TRBJ2-7, is AAGVIQSPRHLIKEKRETATLKCYPIPRHDTVYWYQQGPGQDPQFLISFYEKMQSDKGSIPDRFSAQQFSDYHSELNMSSLELGDSALYFCASSSSSYEQYFGPGTRLTVT.

This sequence joins TRBV5-1 and TRBJ2-1; no clear D. The germline V gene has CDR1 SGHRS and CDR2 YFSETQ. V was clipped by 5 bases and J by 8 bases, with 8 bases between them. The CDR3 covers 11 residues. This CDR3 reads CASSGSHEQFF. CDR3 nucleotide sequence: TGCGCCAGCAGTGGTTCGCATGAGCAGTTCTTC.

This clone was counted a few times. The rearrangement joins TRBV5-1 to TRBJ2-7, with a tentative D call TRBD1 (6 bases). CDR1 and CDR2 (germline): SGHRS, YFSETQ. V lost 8 bases and J lost 7, with 16 bases in between. The CDR3 contains 12 residues. CDR3 in amino acids: CASSDSRDEQYF. Written as DNA, the CDR3 is TGCGCCAGTTCGGACAGCCGCGATGAGCAGTACTTC.

The rearrangement links TRBV12-5 to TRBJ2-2, with a weak D call TRBD1 (5 bases). The germline CDR1 and CDR2 sequences are LGHNT and FRNRAP. Trimming pared 0 bases from V and 1 base from J, leaving 6 bases between. The CDR3 length is 15 residues. The chain's CDR3 is CASGLVGVNTGELFF. CDR3 sequence (DNA): TGTGCTAGTGGTTTGGTAGGGGTGAACACCGGGGAGCTGTTTTTT.

This clone came up a few times. The rearrangement joins TRBV7-9 to TRBJ2-7; the D gene is possibly TRBD2 (6 bases). The CDR3 extends over 14 amino acids. The germline CDR1 and CDR2 sequences are SEHNR and FQNEAQ (reference sequence). V lost 1 base, J lost 0 bases, and 7 bases lay in between. The DNA of the CDR3 is TGTGCCAGCAGCTTAGACGGGAGCTCCTACGAGCAGTACTTC. Protein: CASSLDGSSYEQYF. Supplemented by reference TRBV7-9 and TRBJ2-7, the full variable domain reads DTGVSQNPRHKITKRGQNVTFRCDPISEHNRLYWYRQTLGQGPEFLTYFQNEAQLEKSRLLSDRFSAERPKGSFSTLEIQRTEQGDSAMYLCASSLDGSSYEQYFGPGTRLTVT.

This clone has only a few counts. V usage is TRBV7-9 and J usage is TRBJ2-3, with D perhaps TRBD1 (6 bases). Trimming left V 5 bases short and J 6 bases short, with 12 bases between. From germline, CDR1 is SEHNR and CDR2 FQNEAQ (reference sequence). This CDR3 comprises 13 residues. In nucleotides, the CDR3 is TGTGCCAGCAGCACAGGGCCCCGGGATACGCAGTATTTT. Its protein product is CASSTGPRDTQYF.

The chain joins TRBV6-6 to TRBJ2-7; D is unclear. This CDR3 contains 15 residues. The V end lost 6 bases, the J end lost 3 bases, and 18 bases lay between the germline ends. Germline V gene lookup returns CDR1 MNHNY and CDR2 SVGAGI (reference sequence). The CDR3 protein is CASSRGLQKHYEQYF. CDR3 coding DNA: TGTGCCAGCAGCCGCGGCCTTCAAAAACACTACGAGCAGTACTTC.

This chain uses TRBV6-6 with TRBJ1-2, with D possibly matching TRBD1 (5 bases). The length of the CDR3 is 14 residues. The V end lost 7 bases, the J end lost 5 bases, and 17 bases lay between the germline ends. Germline V CDR1 and CDR2: MNHNY, SVGAGI (reference sequence). CDR3 sequence (DNA): TGTGCCAGCAACCATCAGGGAGCAGAATATGGCTACACCTTC. It encodes CASNHQGAEYGYTF.

The chain links TRBV4-2 to TRBJ1-2; D call uncertain. The CDR3 extends over 13 amino acids. Germline V gene lookup returns CDR1 LGHNA and CDR2 YNFKEQ. The germline V and J ends were trimmed by 3 bases and 8 bases, with 13 bases remaining between them. The CDR3 DNA reads as TGTGCCAGCAGCCAGGCGGTTACGTGGGGCTACACCTTC. As protein: CASSQAVTWGYTF.

This chain uses TRBV7-9 with TRBJ1-1; no clear D gene. Trimming stripped 2 bases from V and 8 bases from J, with 6 bases between. The CDR3 sequence is 11 residues long. Germline lookup yields CDR1 SEHNR and CDR2 FQNEAQ (reference sequence). The CDR3 region is CASSLFNEAFF. The CDR3 nucleotides are TGTGCCAGCAGCTTATTTAACGAAGCTTTCTTT.

The V and J genes are TRBV6-5 and TRBJ1-4; possibly TRBD1 for D (5 bases). There are 14 residues in the CDR3. Germline values: CDR1 MNHEY, CDR2 SVGAGI. Trimming shortened V by 4 bases and J by 3 bases, and 9 bases separated the two germline ends. CDR3 amino acids: CASSWGGANEKLFF. In DNA form, the CDR3 reads TGTGCCAGCAGTTGGGGGGGTGCTAATGAAAAACTGTTTTTT.

CDR3 amino acids: CASSQDPVAVGGNTEAFF. The CDR3 DNA is TGCGCCAGCAGCCAAGATCCGGTGGCAGTAGGAGGGAACACTGAAGCTTTCTTT. The J gene is TRBJ1-1, the V gene TRBV4-1; no definite D call. With 0 bases removed from V and 1 base from J, the gap between germline ends came to 18 bases. The CDR3 has 18 amino acids. Per the germline V gene, CDR1 is MGHRA and CDR2 is YSYEKL.

This rearrangement joins TRBV7-9 to TRBJ1-4; D remains unclear. The V end was cut by 4 bases, the J end by 8 bases, with 14 bases between. The germline V gene encodes CDR1 SEHNR and CDR2 FQNEAQ (reference sequence). The CDR3 length is 14 residues. CDR3 residues: CASSSSEGREKLFF. In DNA form, the CDR3 reads TGTGCCAGCAGCTCCTCAGAGGGTAGGGAAAAACTGTTTTTT.

This clone occurred a few times. The V and J genes are TRBV7-9 and TRBJ2-3, with TRBD2 matching 10 bases. The V gene end was trimmed by 5 bases and the J gene end by 0 bases; junction bases not matched to a gene: 14. CDR3 length: 19 residues. The germline gives CDR1 SEHNR, CDR2 FQNEAQ (reference sequence). The CDR3 bases are TGTGCCAGCAGCGTCCCCTCGGGACTAGCGAGGGCTAGCACAGATACGCAGTATTTT. Translated, it gives CASSVPSGLARASTDTQYF. The full variable domain, in which reference TRBV7-9 and TRBJ2-3 provide the parts outside the CDR3, is DTGVSQNPRHKITKRGQNVTFRCDPISEHNRLYWYRQTLGQGPEFLTYFQNEAQLEKSRLLSDRFSAERPKGSFSTLEIQRTEQGDSAMYLCASSVPSGLARASTDTQYFGPGTRLTVL.